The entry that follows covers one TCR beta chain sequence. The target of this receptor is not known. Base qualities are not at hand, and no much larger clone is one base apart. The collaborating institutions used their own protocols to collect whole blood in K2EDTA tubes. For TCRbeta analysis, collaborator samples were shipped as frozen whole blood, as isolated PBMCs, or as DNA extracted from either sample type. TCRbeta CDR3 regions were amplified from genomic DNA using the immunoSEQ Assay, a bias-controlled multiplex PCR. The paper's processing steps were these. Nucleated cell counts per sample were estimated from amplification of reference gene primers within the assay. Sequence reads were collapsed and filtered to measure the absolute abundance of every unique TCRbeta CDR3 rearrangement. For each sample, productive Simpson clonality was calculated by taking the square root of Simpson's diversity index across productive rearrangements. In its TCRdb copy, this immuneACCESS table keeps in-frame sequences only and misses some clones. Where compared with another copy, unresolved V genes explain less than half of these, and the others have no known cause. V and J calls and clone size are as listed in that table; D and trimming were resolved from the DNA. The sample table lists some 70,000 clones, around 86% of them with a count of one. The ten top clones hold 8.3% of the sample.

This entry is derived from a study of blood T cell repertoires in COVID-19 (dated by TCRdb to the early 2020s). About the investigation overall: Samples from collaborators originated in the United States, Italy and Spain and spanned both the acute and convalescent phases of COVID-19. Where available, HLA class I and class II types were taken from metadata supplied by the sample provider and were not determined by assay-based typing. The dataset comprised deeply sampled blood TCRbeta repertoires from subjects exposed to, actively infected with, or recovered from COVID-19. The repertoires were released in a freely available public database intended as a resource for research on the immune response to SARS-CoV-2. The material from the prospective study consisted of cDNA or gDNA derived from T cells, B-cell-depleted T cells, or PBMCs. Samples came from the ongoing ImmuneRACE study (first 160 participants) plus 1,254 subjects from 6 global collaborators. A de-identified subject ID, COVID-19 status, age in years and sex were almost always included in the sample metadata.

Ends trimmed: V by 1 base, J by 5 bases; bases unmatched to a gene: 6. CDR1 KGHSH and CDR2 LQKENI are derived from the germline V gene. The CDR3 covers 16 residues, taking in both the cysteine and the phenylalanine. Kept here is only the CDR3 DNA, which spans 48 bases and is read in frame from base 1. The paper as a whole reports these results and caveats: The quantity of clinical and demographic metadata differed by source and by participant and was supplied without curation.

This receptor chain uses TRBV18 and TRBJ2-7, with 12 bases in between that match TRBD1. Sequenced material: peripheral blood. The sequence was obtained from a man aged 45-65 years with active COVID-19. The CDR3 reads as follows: CASSPLQGTGGHEQYF. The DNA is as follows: TGTGCCAGCTCACCACTTCAAGGGACAGGGGGCCACGAGCAGTACTTC.